These 18 T cell receptor beta chains share one sample of origin, sequenced in a study of T cell repertoires in cytomegalovirus infection. MiXCR, applied by TCRdb to the reads, yields one record per CDR3 protein. Altogether over 450,000 distinct CDR3 sequences are present, roughly 12% being singletons, with the ten largest covering around 9.6%. Source material: PBMCs. The origin of the receptors is a human donor in good health (CMV status not recorded). Some clones in this sample may be carry-over from other donors' samples.

This clonotype was counted many times. The rearrangement links TRBV19 to TRBJ1-5; D call uncertain. CDR3 length: 19 residues. Germline-derived CDR1 and CDR2 are LNHDA and SQIVND (reference sequence). Trimming removed 5 bases from V and 4 bases from J, with 27 bases in between. This CDR3 reads CASSPARGFRAIGNQPQHF. The CDR3 bases are TGTGCCAGTAGTCCTGCCAGAGGTTTCCGAGCAATAGGGAATCAGCCCCAGCATTTT.

This clonotype has only a few counts. This chain links TRBV7-3 with TRBJ1-1; maybe TRBD1 (5 bases). CDR1 and CDR2 from the germline V gene are SGHTA and FQGTGA. The CDR3 is 14 amino acids. V was cut by 5 bases and J by 4 bases, with 14 bases left in between. The CDR3 region has the DNA TGTGCCAGCAGCGACCCGGGGGGGGGCACTGAAGCTTTCTTT. This sequence encodes CASSDPGGGTEAFF.

This clonotype showed up many times. V gene TRBV28 combines with J gene TRBJ1-2, with D possibly TRBD1 on 5 matching bases. Deletions cut 4 bases from V and 1 base from J, with 10 bases between. The CDR3 runs to 14 residues. CDR1 is MDHEN, CDR2 SYDVKM, per germline. Written as DNA, the CDR3 is TGTGCCAGCAGTTCACAGAGGGGTAACTATGGCTACACCTTC. Protein: CASSSQRGNYGYTF.

The rearrangement uses TRBV5-1 and TRBJ2-3, with no clear D. V lost 0 bases and J 2 bases, leaving 10 bases between the germline ends. Germline-derived CDR1 and CDR2 are SGHRS and YFSETQ. The CDR3 runs to 15 residues. This CDR3 reads CASSLGTPDTDTQYF. CDR3 in DNA: TGCGCCAGCAGCTTGGGCACTCCAGACACAGATACGCAGTATTTT.

This clonotype was observed a few times. The CDR3 spells CASSLNALSSYNEQFF. The CDR3 DNA sequence: TGTGCCAGCAGCTTAAACGCCCTAAGCTCCTACAATGAGCAGTTCTTC. This chain connects TRBV7-3 to TRBJ2-1; no reliable D call. The germline V gene has CDR1 SGHTA and CDR2 FQGTGA. This CDR3 is 16 amino acids long. V gave up 1 base and J gave up 0 bases, with 10 bases separating them.

This clonotype appeared a few times. This rearrangement joins TRBV14 to TRBJ2-7; TRBD2 agrees at 7 bases. Germline V gene data show CDR1 as SGHDN and CDR2 as FVKESK. V was pared by 1 base and J by 1 base, with 10 bases of the junction left unmatched. The CDR3 covers 17 residues. This CDR3 reads CASSQGVAGTTSYEQYF. The CDR3, as DNA: TGTGCCAGCAGCCAAGGGGTCGCCGGGACTACATCCTACGAGCAGTACTTC.

V gene TRBV18 combines with J gene TRBJ2-1; 14 nucleotides agree with TRBD2. CDR1 KGHSH and CDR2 LQKENI come from the germline V gene. The length of the CDR3 is 16 residues. V was clipped by 2 bases and J by 9 bases; unmatched bases: 6. CDR3 loop: CASSPKGLAGDGEQFF. The DNA for the CDR3 is TGTGCCAGCTCACCAAAGGGACTAGCGGGAGACGGTGAGCAGTTCTTC. Drawing the rest from reference TRBV18 and TRBJ2-1, the complete variable domain is NAGVMQNPRHLVRRRGQEARLRCSPMKGHSHVYWYRQLPEEGLKFMVYLQKENIIDESGMPKERFSAEFPKEGPSILRIQQVVRGDSAAYFCASSPKGLAGDGEQFFGPGTRLTVL.

In this sample, this clonotype turned up a few times. The rearrangement uses TRBV18 and TRBJ2-3; a weak D match, TRBD2 (5 bases). The CDR3 extends over 15 amino acids. CDR1 and CDR2 from the germline V gene are KGHSH and LQKENI. With 0 bases removed from V and 6 bases from J, the gap between germline ends came to 13 bases. The CDR3 sequence: CASSPPNSGVDTQYF. The DNA for the CDR3 is TGTGCCAGCTCACCACCCAACTCCGGGGTGGATACGCAGTATTTT.

This clonotype was counted ten times or more. The V call is TRBV7-8, the J call TRBJ2-1, with 9 bases fitting TRBD2. Germline V gives CDR1 SGHVS, CDR2 FQNEAQ. The V gene end was trimmed by 4 bases and the J gene end by 5 bases; junction bases not matched to a gene: 6. The CDR3 runs 15 residues. The CDR3 here is CASSSAGGGNNEQFF. The CDR3 DNA reads TGTGCCAGCAGCTCAGCGGGGGGTGGGAACAATGAGCAGTTCTTC.

This clonotype was seen at least ten times. The V gene is TRBV7-9, the J gene TRBJ2-2; possible D gene TRBD1, 5 bases. This CDR3 has 16 amino acids. The V end was cut by 5 bases, the J end by 7 bases, with 20 bases between. Per the germline V gene, CDR1 is SEHNR and CDR2 is FQNEAQ (reference sequence). The CDR3 is CASSDRGVGVNGELFF. CDR3 DNA: TGTGCCAGCAGCGATAGAGGCGTAGGGGTCAACGGGGAGCTGTTTTTT.

This clonotype showed up many times. J is TRBJ2-1 and V is TRBV7-9; D perhaps matches TRBD2 (5 bases). This CDR3 has 14 amino acids. V was pared by 2 bases and J by 4 bases, with 9 bases between. CDR1 and CDR2 (germline): SEHNR, FQNEAQ (reference sequence). DNA of the CDR3: TGTGCCAGCAGCTTACAAGCGGAGTACAATGAGCAGTTCTTC. It is translated as CASSLQAEYNEQFF. Supplemented by reference TRBV7-9 and TRBJ2-1, the full variable domain reads DTGVSQNPRHKITKRGQNVTFRCDPISEHNRLYWYRQTLGQGPEFLTYFQNEAQLEKSRLLSDRFSAERPKGSFSTLEIQRTEQGDSAMYLCASSLQAEYNEQFFGPGTRLTVL.

This clonotype was found many times. This chain uses TRBV7-2 with TRBJ2-3; D tentatively reads TRBD1 or TRBD2 (5 bases each). Between the trimmed V and J ends, which lost 5 bases and 4 bases, there was a span of 13 bases. Germline V CDR1 and CDR2: SGHTA, FQGNSA. The CDR3 is 14 residues long. CDR3 in amino acids: CASSPRMGADTQYF. In DNA, the CDR3 is TGTGCCAGCAGCCCTCGTATGGGGGCAGATACGCAGTATTTT.

This clonotype was detected many times. The chain uses TRBV30 and TRBJ2-2; D perhaps matches TRBD1 (6 bases). Per germline, CDR1 GTSNPN and CDR2 SVGIG (reference sequence). The CDR3 runs to 19 residues. Trimming removed 0 bases from V and 0 bases from J, with 20 bases in between. As DNA, the CDR3 is TGTGCCTGGAGTGTACTTGGACAGTTAGGAAGAACGAACACCGGGGAGCTGTTTTTT. This gives the protein CAWSVLGQLGRTNTGELFF.

The DNA of the CDR3 is TGTGCCAGCAGGTCCGACAGGGGAGCCGGAAACACCATATATTTT. Its translation is CASRSDRGAGNTIYF. This sequence joins TRBV12-3 or TRBV12-4 and TRBJ1-3, with TRBD1 matching 8 bases. The V segment lost 6 bases and the J segment 4 bases; nucleotides outside the gene matches: 8. This CDR3 region has 15 residues.

This clonotype came up many times. The V call is TRBV7-2, the J call TRBJ2-3; TRBD2 aligns across 8 bases. This CDR3 comprises 15 residues. V lost 5 bases to trimming and J lost 1 base; unmatched junction nucleotides: 5. From germline, CDR1 is SGHTA and CDR2 FQGNSA. CDR3: CASSKPGGGTDTQYF. DNA of the CDR3: TGTGCCAGCAGCAAGCCCGGGGGGGGCACAGATACGCAGTATTTT.

The rearrangement joins TRBV5-1 to TRBJ2-5; 7 bases line up with TRBD2. The CDR3 extends over 15 amino acids. The germline gives CDR1 SGHRS, CDR2 YFSETQ. The J segment lost 3 bases and the V segment lost 0 bases, leaving 5 bases of the junction unmatched. The chain's CDR3 is CASSLVASGEETQYF. CDR3 DNA sequence: TGCGCCAGCAGCTTGGTAGCTAGCGGTGAAGAGACCCAGTACTTC.

This clonotype has only a few counts. V gene TRBV28 combines with J gene TRBJ1-6, with D possibly being TRBD1 (6 bases). Trimming left V 8 bases short and J 10 bases short, with 12 bases between. CDR1 is MDHEN, CDR2 SYDVKM, per germline. This CDR3 contains 12 residues. The CDR3 DNA sequence: TGTGCCAGCGCCACAGGGAGGTCACCCCTCCACTTT. Translating it yields CASATGRSPLHF. The entire variable domain, with the rest obtained from reference TRBV28 and TRBJ1-6, is as follows: DVKVTQSSRYLVKRTGEKVFLECVQDMDHENMFWYRQDPGLGLRLIYFSYDVKMKEKGDIPEGYSVSREKKERFSLILESASTNQTSMYLCASATGRSPLHFGNGTRLTVT.

This clonotype has ten or more counts. The V gene is TRBV7-2, the J gene TRBJ2-1; D is ambiguous. The CDR3 has 14 amino acids. V was shortened by 1 base and J by 5 bases, with 9 bases between the two germline ends. Germline CDR1 is SGHTA and CDR2 is FQGNSA. CDR3 in amino acids: CASSLEISNNEQFF. In nucleotides, the CDR3 is TGTGCCAGCAGCTTAGAGATTAGTAACAATGAGCAGTTCTTC.